The 5 T cell receptor beta chains presented below share a single source sample, sequenced in a study of monozygotic twins with inflammatory bowel disease. With the 5' RACE reads reprocessed, TCRdb shows one record per CDR3 protein and no DNA. The sample includes 210,000 or so distinct CDR3 sequences. What was sequenced was blood. The receptors stem from a human donor with ulcerative colitis or Crohn's disease, or a healthy co-twin of an affected twin (not recorded which).

The J gene is TRBJ1-4, the V gene TRBV28. CDR3 length: 13 residues. The germline V gene encodes CDR1 MDHEN and CDR2 SYDVKM. CDR3 loop: CASTAAGYEKLFF.

The chain links TRBV24-1 to TRBJ2-5; as DNA is missing, the TRBD1 call by TCRdb cannot be tested. Germline V gene lookup returns CDR1 KGHDR and CDR2 SFDVKD. The CDR3 extends over 13 amino acids. CDR3 in amino acids: CATSKGAQETQYF.

The chain employs TRBV7-2 and TRBJ2-5. The V gene's germline CDR1 is SGHTA and CDR2 FQGNSA. CDR3 length: 15 amino acids. CDR3 region: CASSLVGTLGETQYF.

The rearrangement links TRBV30 to TRBJ1-4. Germline V gene sequence: CDR1 GTSNPN, CDR2 SVGIG (reference sequence). The CDR3 consists of 15 residues. CDR3: CAWSSGRGANEKLFF.

The chain employs TRBV12-3 or TRBV12-4 and TRBJ1-5; TCRdb proposes TRBD1, but this gene call is untestable without DNA. This CDR3 has 15 amino acids. The CDR3 reads CASHPTGPSNQPQHF.